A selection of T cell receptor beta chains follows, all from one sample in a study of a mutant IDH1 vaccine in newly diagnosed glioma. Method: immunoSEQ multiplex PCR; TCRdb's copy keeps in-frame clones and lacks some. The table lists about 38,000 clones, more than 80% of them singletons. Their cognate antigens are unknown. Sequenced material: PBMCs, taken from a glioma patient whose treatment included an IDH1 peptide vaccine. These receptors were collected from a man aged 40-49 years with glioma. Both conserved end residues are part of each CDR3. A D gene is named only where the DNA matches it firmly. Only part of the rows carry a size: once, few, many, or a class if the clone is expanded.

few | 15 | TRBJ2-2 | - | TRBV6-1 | TGTGCCAGCAGAACGGACAGCAGTCACACCGGGGAGCTGTTTTTT | CASRTDSSHTGELFF
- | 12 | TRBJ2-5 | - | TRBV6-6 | TGTGCCAGCAGGGGGTCGGTGAGGACATATTACTTC | CASRGSVRTYYF
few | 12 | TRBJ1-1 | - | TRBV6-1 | TGTGCCAGCCTATCCTACGACGGGGAAGCTTTCTTT | CASLSYDGEAFF
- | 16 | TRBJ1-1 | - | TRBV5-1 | TGCGCCAGCAGCTTGCCGGGGTCCTTGGGGAACACTGAAGCTTTCTTT | CASSLPGSLGNTEAFF
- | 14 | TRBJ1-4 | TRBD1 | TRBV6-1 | TGTGCCAGCAGTGCGACAGGGACTAATGAAAAACTGTTTTTT | CASSATGTNEKLFF
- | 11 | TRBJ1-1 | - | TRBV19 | TGTGCCAGTAGGGTCGGCACTGAAGCTTTCTTT | CASRVGTEAFF
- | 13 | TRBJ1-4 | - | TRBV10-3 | TGTGCCATCAGTGACAGCCCAAATGAAAAACTGTTTTTT | CAISDSPNEKLFF
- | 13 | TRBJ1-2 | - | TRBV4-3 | TGCGCCAGCAGCCAAGAGCGGCGCAAGGGCTACACCTTC | CASSQERRKGYTF
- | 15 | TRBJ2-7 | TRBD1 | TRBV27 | TGTGCCAGCAGTTCCGCCCTGACAGGGGGCTACGAGCAGTACTTC | CASSSALTGGYEQYF
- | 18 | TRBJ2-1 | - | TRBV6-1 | TGTGCCAGCAGTGAAGGAAGAATCCGGGACCTCAGGGGTTATGAGCAGTTCTTC | CASSEGRIRDLRGYEQFF
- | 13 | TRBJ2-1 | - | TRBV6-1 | TGTGCCAGCAGTGGGAGACGTCCCCTTGAGCAGTTCTTC | CASSGRRPLEQFF
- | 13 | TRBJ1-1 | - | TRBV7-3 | TGTGCCAGCAGCCCCTGGGGGGACACTGAAGCTTTCTTT | CASSPWGDTEAFF
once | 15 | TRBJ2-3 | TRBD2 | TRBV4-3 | TGCGCCAGCAGCCATTTGACTAGCGGGACAGATACGCAGTATTTT | CASSHLTSGTDTQYF
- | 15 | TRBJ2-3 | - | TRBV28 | TGTGCCAGCAAAGGGGGTCCCCTGGTAACAGATACGCAGTATTTT | CASKGGPLVTDTQYF
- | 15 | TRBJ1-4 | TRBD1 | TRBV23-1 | TGCGCCAGCAGTCAAGACAGGGGAACTAATGAAAAACTGTTTTTT | CASSQDRGTNEKLFF
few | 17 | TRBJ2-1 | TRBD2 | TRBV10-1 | TGCGCCAGCAGTTTACTAGCGGGCGCGAGCTCCTACAATGAGCAGTTCTTC | CASSLLAGASSYNEQFF
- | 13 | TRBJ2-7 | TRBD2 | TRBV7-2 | TGTGCCAGCGGGAGCGGGAGGACGTACGAGCAGTACTTC | CASGSGRTYEQYF
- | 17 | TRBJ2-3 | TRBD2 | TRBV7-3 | TGTGCCAGCAGCTTGGGTAATCTAGCGGGATACACAGATACGCAGTATTTT | CASSLGNLAGYTDTQYF
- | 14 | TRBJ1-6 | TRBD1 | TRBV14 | TGTGCCAGCAGCCAAACAGGGGCCACTTCACCCCTCCACTTT | CASSQTGATSPLHF
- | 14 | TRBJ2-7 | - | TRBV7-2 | TGTGCCAGCACCCAAGGGTCCCGCTCCTACGAGCAGTACTTC | CASTQGSRSYEQYF
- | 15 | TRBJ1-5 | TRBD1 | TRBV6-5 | TGTGCCAGCAGGCCGGGACAGTTAGGCAATCAGCCCCAGCATTTT | CASRPGQLGNQPQHF
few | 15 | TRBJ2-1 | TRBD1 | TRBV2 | TGTGCCAGCAGTGGTCTACAGGGGGCCATTAATGAGCAGTTCTTC | CASSGLQGAINEQFF
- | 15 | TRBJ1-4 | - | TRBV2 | TGTGCCAGCAGGGCAGGGTTGGGTACTAATGAAAAACTGTTTTTT | CASRAGLGTNEKLFF
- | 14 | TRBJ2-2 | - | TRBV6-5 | TGTGCCAGCAGTTACCTTCCTTCTACCGGGGAGCTGTTTTTT | CASSYLPSTGELFF
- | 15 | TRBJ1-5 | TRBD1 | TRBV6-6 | TGTGCCAGCAGTTTTTCAGGGGGTGCCAATCAGCCCCAGCATTTT | CASSFSGGANQPQHF
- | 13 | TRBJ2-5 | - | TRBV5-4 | TGTGCCAGCAGCTTGGGGGGCGCGGAGACCCAGTACTTC | CASSLGGAETQYF
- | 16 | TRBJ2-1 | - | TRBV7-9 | TGTGCCTTCACCCCGCTCAGAGCGAACTCCTACAATGAGCAGTTCTTC | CAFTPLRANSYNEQFF
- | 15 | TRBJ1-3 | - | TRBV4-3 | TGCGCCAGCAGCCAAGTGCCAGGCTCGGGAAACACCATATATTTT | CASSQVPGSGNTIYF
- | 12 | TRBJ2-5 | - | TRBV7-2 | TGTGCCAGCAGCGACAGAGGTCGGTTTCTGTACTTC | CASSDRGRFLYF
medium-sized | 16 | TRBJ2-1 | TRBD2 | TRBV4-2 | TGTGCCAGCAGCCAAGACAAAGCGGGGGGGCTAAATGAGCAGTTCTTC | CASSQDKAGGLNEQFF
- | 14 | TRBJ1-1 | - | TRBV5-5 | TGTGCCAGCAGCTTCGCAGGGATGAACACTGAAGCTTTCTTT | CASSFAGMNTEAFF
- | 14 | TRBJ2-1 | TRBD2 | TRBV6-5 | TGTGCCAGCAGTTACGGGGACTATTACAATGAGCAGTTCTTC | CASSYGDYYNEQFF
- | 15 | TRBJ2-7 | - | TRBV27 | TGTGCCAGCAGTCCACTCCAGGAGGGGGGTATCGAGCAGTACTTC | CASSPLQEGGIEQYF
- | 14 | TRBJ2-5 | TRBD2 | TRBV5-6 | TGTGCCAGCAGATCCGGGGAGGGATCGAAGACCCAGTACTTC | CASRSGEGSKTQYF
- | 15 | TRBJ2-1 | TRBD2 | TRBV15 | TGTGCCACCAGCAGGGGGCGGGGGGCCGACAATGAGCAGTTCTTC | CATSRGRGADNEQFF
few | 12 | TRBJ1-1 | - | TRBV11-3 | TGTGCCAGCAGCCTCGACAGGTCTGAAGCTTTCTTT | CASSLDRSEAFF
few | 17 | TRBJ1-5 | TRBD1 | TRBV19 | TGTGCCAGTAGTATAGTGGGACAGGGTATTTTTGATCAGCCCCAGCATTTT | CASSIVGQGIFDQPQHF
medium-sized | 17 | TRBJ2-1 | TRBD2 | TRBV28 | TGTGCCAGCGCCAGTGGGACTAGCGGGCCCGCCTACAATGAGCAGTTCTTC | CASASGTSGPAYNEQFF
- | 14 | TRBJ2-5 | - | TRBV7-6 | TGTGCCAGCAGCATATCACCGTCCGAAAATACCCAGTACTTC | CASSISPSENTQYF
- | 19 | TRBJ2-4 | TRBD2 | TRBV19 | TGTGCCAGTAGTATTGTTGGACTAGTTACCCCCTTAGCCAAAAACATTCAGTACTTC | CASSIVGLVTPLAKNIQYF
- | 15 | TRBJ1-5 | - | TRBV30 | TGTGCCTGGAGTGAAGGGGCTGGGAGCAATCAGCCCCAGCATTTT | CAWSEGAGSNQPQHF
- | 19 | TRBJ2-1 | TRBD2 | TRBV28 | TGTGCCAGCAGTCCACTTGGGACTAGCGGGACCTATCGGGACAATGAGCAGTTCTTC | CASSPLGTSGTYRDNEQFF
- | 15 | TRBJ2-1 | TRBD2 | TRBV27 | TGTGCCAGCAGTTTTCTAGCGGGGGGGCGGGATGAGCAGTTCTTC | CASSFLAGGRDEQFF
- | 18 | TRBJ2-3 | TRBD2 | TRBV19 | TGTGCCAGTAGTACACCCGAGGGGCTAGCGGGGCAGACAGATACGCAGTATTTT | CASSTPEGLAGQTDTQYF
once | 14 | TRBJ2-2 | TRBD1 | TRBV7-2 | TGTGCCAGCAGCTCGACAGGGAAAGTGGGGGAGCTGTTTTTT | CASSSTGKVGELFF
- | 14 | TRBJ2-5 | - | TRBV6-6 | TGTGCCAGCAGTTACTCATCCAGTACGGAGACCCAGTACTTC | CASSYSSSTETQYF
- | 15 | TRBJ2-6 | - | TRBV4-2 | TGTGCCAGCAGCCAAGTGGGGACTGGGGCCAACGTCCTGACTTTC | CASSQVGTGANVLTF
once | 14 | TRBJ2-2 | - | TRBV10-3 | TGTGCCATGGGAACTAGTGCCGTCACCGGGGAGCTGTTTTTT | CAMGTSAVTGELFF
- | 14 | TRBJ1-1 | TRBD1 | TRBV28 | TGTGCCAGCACTACAGGGGGCAGGAACACTGAAGCTTTCTTT | CASTTGGRNTEAFF
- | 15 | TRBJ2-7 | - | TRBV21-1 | TGTGCCAGCAGCAAAGCGCCCCTGACAGTCTACGAGCAGTACTTC | CASSKAPLTVYEQYF
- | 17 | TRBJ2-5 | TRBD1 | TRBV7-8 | TGTGCCAGCAGCTTACTCTGGACAGGGGAGCCCCAAGAGACCCAGTACTTC | CASSLLWTGEPQETQYF
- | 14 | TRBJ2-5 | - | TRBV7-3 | TGTGCCAGCAGCCAAGGGGGACGTGGAGAGACCCAGTACTTC | CASSQGGRGETQYF
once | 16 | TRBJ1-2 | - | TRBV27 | TGTGCCAGCAGTTTATCGAGGGACACCATCAACTATGGCTACACCTTC | CASSLSRDTINYGYTF
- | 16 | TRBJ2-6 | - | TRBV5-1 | TGCGCCAGCAGCTTGGAGTTTGCCTCTGGGGCCAACGTCCTGACTTTC | CASSLEFASGANVLTF
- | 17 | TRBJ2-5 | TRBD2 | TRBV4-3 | TGCGCCAGCAGCCAAGATCTGGGACTAGCGGGAAAAGAGACCCAGTACTTC | CASSQDLGLAGKETQYF